The 15 T cell receptor beta chains given below trace back to one sample, sequenced in a study of cytomegalovirus exposure and HLA in healthy donors. A multiplex PCR was run with 60 Vbeta primers and 13 Jbeta primers. Method: immunoSEQ multiplex PCR; TCRdb's copy keeps in-frame clones and lacks some. The profile shows about 100,000 clones, over 65% of them singletons. The sequenced sample was PBMCs. The receptors here all came from a female donor in good health and CMV-seropositive.

The rearrangement links TRBV14 to TRBJ2-5; a weak D match, TRBD1 (5 bases). CDR3 length equals 17 residues. CDR1 is SGHDN and CDR2 is FVKESK in the germline V gene. Deletions cut 1 base from V and 4 bases from J, with 19 bases between. DNA for the CDR3: TGTGCCAGCAGCCAAGGAACCCTGTCAGGGCTGCGAGAGACCCAGTACTTC. Protein sequence: CASSQGTLSGLRETQYF.

The CDR3 reads CASSSSGTGNEQYF. The CDR3 DNA sequence: TGCGCCAGCAGCTCCTCCGGGACAGGGAACGAGCAGTACTTC. This chain links TRBV5-1 with TRBJ2-7, with 9 bases identical to TRBD1. The CDR3 extends over 14 amino acids. J gave up 5 bases and V 3 bases, and 6 bases lay outside the gene matches. Looked up from germline, CDR1 is SGHRS and CDR2 is YFSETQ.

This clone was seen a few times. The V call is TRBV5-8, the J call TRBJ2-7; D is unclear. The CDR3 spans 15 residues. V lost 4 bases to trimming and J lost 1 base, with 15 bases between them. CDR1 SGHTS and CDR2 YDEGEE come from the germline V gene. The CDR3 coding sequence is TGTGCCAGCAGCCCACACCTGCCAGTTTCCTACGAGCAGTACTTC. Translation gives CASSPHLPVSYEQYF.

The V and J genes are TRBV23-1 and TRBJ2-2; 7 positions match TRBD1. TRBV23-1 is annotated as an ORF whose role is uncertain. This CDR3 is 15 amino acids long. Trimming took 8 bases from V and 4 from J; bases not matched to a gene: 10. For the CDR3, the DNA is TGCGCCAGCCCACTGGGGGACAGTGGCACCGGGGAGCTGTTTTTT. Protein product: CASPLGDSGTGELFF.

In DNA, the CDR3 is TGTGCCAGCAGTACCGGGACAGGGTTTCGGTACGAGCAGTACTTC. It specifies CASSTGTGFRYEQYF. The V gene is TRBV28, the J gene TRBJ2-7; 9 bases line up with TRBD1. The CDR3 runs to 15 residues. Germline-derived CDR1 and CDR2 are MDHEN and SYDVKM. V lost 5 bases, J lost 4 bases, and 9 bases stayed unmatched.

The chain recombines TRBV28 with TRBJ2-1; 12 bases are shared with TRBD2. This CDR3 has 17 residues. CDR1 and CDR2 from the germline V gene are MDHEN and SYDVKM. Trimming at V came to 4 bases and at J to 4 bases, leaving 8 bases not matched to a gene. The CDR3 region is CASSSPLLAGGYNEQFF. The CDR3 coding sequence is TGTGCCAGCAGTTCACCCCTTCTAGCGGGAGGGTACAATGAGCAGTTCTTC.

The genes are TRBV28 and TRBJ1-5; unclear D gene. The CDR3 is 13 residues long. Germline lookup yields CDR1 MDHEN and CDR2 SYDVKM. V lost 6 bases, J lost 8 bases, and 14 bases lay in between. The CDR3 sequence: CASSGDGEKPQHF. Written as DNA, the CDR3 is TGTGCCAGCAGCGGCGATGGGGAGAAGCCCCAGCATTTT.

The chain uses TRBV29-1 and TRBJ2-3; D is perhaps TRBD1 (6 bases). Germline values: CDR1 SQVTM, CDR2 ANQGSEA. V lost 6 bases and J 0 bases, leaving 22 bases between the germline ends. This CDR3 spans 17 amino acids. The CDR3 nucleotides are TGCAGCGTGGGGACATCCAACTTAGTTGCTAGCACAGATACGCAGTATTTT. Translating it yields CSVGTSNLVASTDTQYF.

This clone has more than one count but fewer than ten. The chain recombines TRBV11-2 with TRBJ2-1; 12 bases agree with TRBD2. Per the germline V gene, CDR1 is SGHAT and CDR2 is FQNNGV. The CDR3 is 16 residues long. J lost 7 bases, V lost 5 bases, and 9 bases had no gene match. The CDR3 loop is CASSARLAGEGNEQFF. CDR3 sequence (DNA): TGTGCCAGCAGCGCAAGACTAGCGGGGGAGGGTAATGAGCAGTTCTTC.

The chain is built from TRBV9 and TRBJ2-3; D is possibly TRBD1 (5 bases). Germline CDR1 is SGDLS and CDR2 is YYNGEE. CDR3 length equals 13 residues. V was trimmed by 0 bases and J by 5 bases, leaving 7 bases between them. The CDR3 region has the DNA TGTGCCAGCAGCGTAGATCAGGGAGATACGCAGTATTTT. Translation gives CASSVDQGDTQYF.

This chain joins TRBV27 and TRBJ2-7; D is perhaps TRBD1 (6 bases). The length of the CDR3 is 19 residues. CDR1 is MNHEY, CDR2 SMNVEV, per germline (reference sequence). Trimming removed 5 bases at V and 1 base at J, with 27 bases between. The DNA of the CDR3 is TGTGCCAGCAGTGGCGAACGACCCTCCAAACAGGGATTTTCCTACGAGCAGTACTTC. It encodes CASSGERPSKQGFSYEQYF.

This chain links TRBV10-2 with TRBJ1-3; no firm D call. Germline assignment: CDR1 WSHSY and CDR2 SAAADI. The CDR3 loop spans 15 amino acids. V lost 0 bases and J 5 bases, leaving 11 bases between the germline ends. The CDR3 loop reads CASSESQAFRNTIYF. Here the CDR3 DNA reads TGCGCCAGCAGTGAGTCGCAGGCCTTCCGAAACACCATATATTTT.

CDR3 DNA sequence: TGTGCCAGCAGCTTGCCGGGACAGGGAGGTTTCACAGATACGCAGTATTTT. This translates into CASSLPGQGGFTDTQYF. The chain combines TRBV5-6 with TRBJ2-3; 9 bases are shared with TRBD1. The germline V gene encodes CDR1 SGHDT and CDR2 YYEEEE. With 1 base clipped from V and 2 bases from J, the junction kept 8 bases outside the gene matches. The CDR3 is 17 amino acids.

The chain has TRBV2 and TRBJ1-2; 7 positions match TRBD1. The CDR3 sequence is 14 residues long. Germline trimming cut 6 bases from V and 1 base from J; bases unmatched to any gene: 5. From germline, CDR1 is SNHLY and CDR2 FYNNEI. The CDR3 nucleotides are TGTGCCAGCAGCCAGGGACAGCTTAACTATGGCTACACCTTC. It codes for CASSQGQLNYGYTF. The complete variable domain, with remaining parts taken from reference TRBV2 and TRBJ1-2, reads EPEVTQTPSHQVTQMGQEVILRCVPISNHLYFYWYRQILGQKVEFLVSFYNNEISEKSEIFDDQFSVERPDGSNFTLKIRSTKLEDSAMYFCASSQGQLNYGYTFGSGTRLTVV.

The V and J genes are TRBV7-2 and TRBJ1-3; D ambiguous. CDR3 length equals 13 residues. V dropped 2 bases and J dropped 2 bases, with 4 bases sitting between them. From germline, CDR1 is SGHTA and CDR2 FQGNSA. The CDR3 region has the DNA TGTGCCAGCAGCTTAAGCGCTGGAAACACCATATATTTT. This encodes CASSLSAGNTIYF.